Listed here are 16 T cell receptor beta chains from one sample, sequenced in a study of immune heterogeneity within non-small cell lung tumors. Genomic DNA from bulk tumor acted as the template, and about 550 ng was loaded per sample. Widely spaced biopsies, several per primary tumor, were obtained at surgery. The patients were newly diagnosed with non-small cell lung cancer, had not been treated, and had curative surgery. A first 10-cycle multiplex round used 32 V-gene and 13 J-gene primers on TCR beta CDR3. TCRdb reanalysed the multiplex PCR reads using MiXCR and keeps one entry per CDR3 protein. The sample yields more than 9,000 distinct CDR3 sequences, 25% to 35% seen once. Sequencing was performed on lung tumor tissue. These receptors were taken from an older woman with non-small cell lung cancer.

This clonotype was picked up a small number of times. The V call is TRBV28, the J call TRBJ2-7; TRBD1 aligns across 7 bases. CDR1 is MDHEN and CDR2 is SYDVKM in the germline V gene. The CDR3 covers 14 residues. Trimming at V came to 4 bases and at J to 5 bases, leaving 8 bases not matched to a gene. The CDR3 coding sequence is TGTGCCAGCAGTTCCTATCGACAGGGCCACGAGCAGTACTTC. Protein sequence: CASSSYRQGHEQYF.

By sample fraction, this clonotype is medium-sized (0.01 to 0.1%). The V gene is TRBV6-2 or TRBV6-3, the J gene TRBJ2-2, with 9 bases fitting TRBD2. Trimming took 0 bases from V and 4 from J; bases not matched to a gene: 6. The CDR3 extends over 17 amino acids. CDR1 and CDR2 (germline): MNHEY, SVGEGT. The CDR3 region is CASSYSGLALITGELFF. CDR3 in DNA: TGTGCCAGCAGTTACTCCGGACTAGCGCTTATCACCGGGGAGCTGTTTTTT.

For this clonotype: A read error is possible here, since a much larger clone lies one base away. This chain links TRBV4-2 with TRBJ1-2; tentatively, D is TRBD1 (6 bases). The germline V gene encodes CDR1 LGHNA and CDR2 YNFKEQ. The CDR3 is made up of 15 amino acids. The CDR3 region is CANSNERTASYGYTF. CDR3 nucleotide sequence: TGTGCCAACAGCAACGAGCGGACAGCCTCCTATGGCTACACCTTC.

This clonotype was counted a few times. V usage is TRBV5-1 and J usage is TRBJ2-3, with D tentatively TRBD2 (7 bases). The CDR3 contains 14 residues. The ends were cut back, 7 bases at V and 4 bases at J, with 16 bases in the middle. Germline V lookup: CDR1 SGHRS, CDR2 YFSETQ. DNA for the CDR3: TGCGCCAGCCAACTAAAGGGGGGGCCAGATACGCAGTATTTT. It specifies CASQLKGGPDTQYF.

V usage is TRBV2 and J usage is TRBJ2-1, with 10 bases that match TRBD2. V trimming: 4 bases; J trimming: 2 bases; junction bases outside the gene matches: 2. The CDR3 has 15 residues. Germline values: CDR1 SNHLY, CDR2 FYNNEI. As DNA, the CDR3 is TGTGCCAGCAGTGGGACTAGCGGAGCCTACAATGAGCAGTTCTTC. Protein product: CASSGTSGAYNEQFF. Combining the CDR3 with reference TRBV2 and TRBJ2-1 gives the whole variable domain EPEVTQTPSHQVTQMGQEVILRCVPISNHLYFYWYRQILGQKVEFLVSFYNNEISEKSEIFDDQFSVERPDGSNFTLKIRSTKLEDSAMYFCASSGTSGAYNEQFFGPGTRLTVL.

This clonotype is medium-sized (0.01 to 0.1%) within its sample. CDR3 DNA: TGTGCCAGCAGTACCATAGCAGGGAACTACGAGCAGTACTTC. As protein: CASSTIAGNYEQYF. The rearrangement links TRBV2 to TRBJ2-7; TRBD1 might be the D (5 bases). Looked up from germline, CDR1 is SNHLY and CDR2 is FYNNEI. The CDR3 covers 14 residues. V shed 5 bases and J shed 3 bases, with 14 bases lying between them.

This clonotype was recorded many times. This chain joins TRBV6-1 and TRBJ2-1; 7 bases are shared with TRBD2. The CDR3 consists of 13 residues. Germline CDR1 reads MNHNS; CDR2 reads SASEGT. Trimming at V came to 4 bases and at J to 6 bases, leaving 3 bases not matched to a gene. DNA of the CDR3: TGTGCCAGCAGTGGACTAGCAGGCAATGAGCAGTTCTTC. It translates to CASSGLAGNEQFF.

By share, this clonotype counts as medium-sized. The CDR3: CAWSPLGLAGRNEQFF. As DNA, the CDR3 is TGTGCCTGGAGTCCCCTGGGACTAGCGGGAAGGAATGAGCAGTTCTTC. V gene TRBV30 combines with J gene TRBJ2-1; 13 bases are shared with TRBD2. Per the germline V gene, CDR1 is GTSNPN and CDR2 is SVGIG (reference sequence). V lost 2 bases to trimming and J lost 7 bases; unmatched junction nucleotides: 8. The CDR3 runs to 16 residues.

Details on this clonotype: This CDR3 is missing its conserved last phenylalanine or tryptophan, likely due to a read error. This chain joins TRBV5-1 and TRBJ2-5; D perhaps matches TRBD2 (6 bases). Germline V gene data show CDR1 as SGHRS and CDR2 as YFSETQ. V dropped 0 bases and J dropped 2 bases, with 8 bases sitting between them. The CDR3 consists of 14 residues. CDR3 sequence: CASSLGGGQETQYL. The CDR3 region has the DNA TGCGCCAGCAGCTTGGGTGGGGGGCAAGAGACCCAGTACCTC.

V is TRBV29-1 and J is TRBJ1-5; a weak D match, TRBD1 (5 bases). Trimming removed 5 bases from V and 2 bases from J, with 10 bases in between. The CDR3 extends over 13 amino acids. CDR1 is SQVTM and CDR2 is ANQGSEA in the germline V gene. The CDR3 loop reads CSVSGGGNQPQHF. The CDR3 bases are TGCAGCGTTTCCGGGGGGGGCAATCAGCCCCAGCATTTT.

This clonotype occurred once. A read error may explain this, as a much larger clone is one base away. V and J are TRBV12-3 or TRBV12-4 and TRBJ2-2; tentatively, D is TRBD1 (6 bases). This CDR3 region has 14 residues. The CDR3: CARSSGQNTGELFF. CDR3 coding DNA: TGTGCCAGAAGTTCGGGACAAAACACCGGGGAGCTGTTTTTT.

The rearrangement links TRBV19 to TRBJ1-1, with a weak D call TRBD1 (5 bases). This CDR3 is built from 15 residues. Trimming removed 6 bases from V and 1 base from J, with 15 bases in between. Germline-derived CDR1 and CDR2 are LNHDA and SQIVND (reference sequence). CDR3 bases: TGTGCCAGTAGACGGGGCGGGACGGCGAACACTGAAGCTTTCTTT. It yields the protein CASRRGGTANTEAFF. Using reference TRBV19 and TRBJ1-1 for the parts outside the CDR3, the full variable domain is DGGITQSPKYLFRKEGQNVTLSCEQNLNHDAMYWYRQDPGQGLRLIYYSQIVNDFQKGDIAEGYSVSREKKESFPLTVTSAQKNPTAFYLCASRRGGTANTEAFFGQGTRLTVV.

By share, this clonotype ranks as medium-sized. This rearrangement joins TRBV20-1 to TRBJ2-5; TRBD2 matches 9 bases. This CDR3 is 14 amino acids long. The germline gives CDR1 DFQATT, CDR2 SNEGSKA (reference sequence). The trim removed 6 bases at V and 4 bases at J, leaving 9 bases unmatched. CDR3 sequence reads: CSAASGILGETQYF. The CDR3 DNA reads TGCAGTGCGGCTAGCGGGATTTTGGGAGAGACCCAGTACTTC.

This clonotype is medium-sized in the sample. The chain employs TRBV27 and TRBJ2-2, with TRBD2 identical over 12 bases. The CDR3 totals 19 residues. With 3 bases clipped from V and 0 bases from J, the junction kept 8 bases outside the gene matches. Germline CDR1 and CDR2: MNHEY and SMNVEV (reference sequence). DNA of the CDR3: TGTGCCAGCAGTTTCTACGGGACTAGCGGGCTCGCGAACACCGGGGAGCTGTTTTTT. Encoded protein: CASSFYGTSGLANTGELFF.

In its sample, this clonotype ranks as medium-sized. The rearrangement links TRBV19 to TRBJ2-7; TRBD1 agrees at 9 bases. CDR1 is LNHDA and CDR2 is SQIVND in the germline V gene (reference sequence). This CDR3 contains 12 residues. The trim removed 6 bases at V and 8 bases at J, leaving 5 bases unmatched. The CDR3 nucleotides read TGTGCCAGTAGACGCGGGACAGGGAAGCAGTACTTC. Its protein product is CASRRGTGKQYF.

The genes are TRBV5-4 and TRBJ2-7; a possible D gene is TRBD1 (5 bases). Germline V gives CDR1 SGHNT, CDR2 YYREEE (reference sequence). The CDR3 has 17 residues. V gave up 4 bases and J gave up 2 bases, with 22 bases separating them. The CDR3 sequence is CASSLWLGPFGTYEQYF. CDR3 nucleotides: TGTGCCAGCAGCCTATGGCTGGGGCCTTTCGGTACCTACGAGCAGTACTTC.